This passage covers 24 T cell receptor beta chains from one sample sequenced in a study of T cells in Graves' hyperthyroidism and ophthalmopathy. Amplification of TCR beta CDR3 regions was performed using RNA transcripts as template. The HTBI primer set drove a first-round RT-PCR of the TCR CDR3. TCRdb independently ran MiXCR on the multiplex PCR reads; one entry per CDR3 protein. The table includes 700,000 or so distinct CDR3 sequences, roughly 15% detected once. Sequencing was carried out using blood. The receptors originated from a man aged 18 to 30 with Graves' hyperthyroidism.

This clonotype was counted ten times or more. The CDR3 DNA is TGTGCCAGCAGCCAAGCGGCTAGCGGGTTTGAGCAGTACTTC. This translates into CASSQAASGFEQYF. The chain carries TRBV3-1 and TRBJ2-7, with TRBD2 matching 8 bases. The CDR3 consists of 14 residues. Germline values: CDR1 LGHDT, CDR2 YNNKEL (reference sequence). V gave up 1 base and J gave up 7 bases; unmatched junction bases: 6.

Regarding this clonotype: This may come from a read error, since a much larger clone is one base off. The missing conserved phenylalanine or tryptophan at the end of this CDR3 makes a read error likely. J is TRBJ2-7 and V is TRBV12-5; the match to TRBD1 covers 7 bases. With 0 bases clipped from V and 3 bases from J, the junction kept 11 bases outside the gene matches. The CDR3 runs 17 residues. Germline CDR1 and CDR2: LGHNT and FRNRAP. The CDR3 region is CASGLVLTGALYYEQYL. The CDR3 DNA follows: TGTGCTAGTGGTTTGGTACTCACAGGGGCCCTTTACTACGAGCAGTACCTC.

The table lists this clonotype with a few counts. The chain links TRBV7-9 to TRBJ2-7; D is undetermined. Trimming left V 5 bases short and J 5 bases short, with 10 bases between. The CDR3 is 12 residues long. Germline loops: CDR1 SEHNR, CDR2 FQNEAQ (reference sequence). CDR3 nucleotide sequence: TGTGCCAGCAGCCCTGTCCCCAACGAGCAGTACTTC. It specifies CASSPVPNEQYF.

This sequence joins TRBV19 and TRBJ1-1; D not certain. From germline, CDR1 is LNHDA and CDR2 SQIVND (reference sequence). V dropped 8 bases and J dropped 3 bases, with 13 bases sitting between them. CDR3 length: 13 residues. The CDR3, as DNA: TGTGCCAGTTCTAATAGGCCCCACACTGAAGCTTTCTTT. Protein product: CASSNRPHTEAFF. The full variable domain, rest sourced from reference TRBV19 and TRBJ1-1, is DGGITQSPKYLFRKEGQNVTLSCEQNLNHDAMYWYRQDPGQGLRLIYYSQIVNDFQKGDIAEGYSVSREKKESFPLTVTSAQKNPTAFYLCASSNRPHTEAFFGQGTRLTVV.

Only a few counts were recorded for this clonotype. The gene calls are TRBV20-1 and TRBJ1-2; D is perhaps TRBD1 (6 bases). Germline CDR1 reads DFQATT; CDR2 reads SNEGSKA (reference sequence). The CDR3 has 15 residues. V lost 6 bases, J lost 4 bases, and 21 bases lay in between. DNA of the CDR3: TGCAGTGCCCCCCCTTTTGGGACGGGGGCCTATGGCTACACCTTC. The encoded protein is CSAPPFGTGAYGYTF.

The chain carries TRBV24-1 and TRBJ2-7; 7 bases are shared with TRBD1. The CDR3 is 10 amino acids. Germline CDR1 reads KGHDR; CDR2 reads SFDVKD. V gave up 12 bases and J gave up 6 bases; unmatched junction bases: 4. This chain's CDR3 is CAGTAFEQYF. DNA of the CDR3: TGTGCCGGGACAGCCTTCGAGCAGTACTTC.

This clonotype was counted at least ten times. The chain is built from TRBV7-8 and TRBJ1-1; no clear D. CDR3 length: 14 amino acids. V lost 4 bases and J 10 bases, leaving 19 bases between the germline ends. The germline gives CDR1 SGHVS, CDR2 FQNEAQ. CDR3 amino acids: CASSSHLPLSVAFF. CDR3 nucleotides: TGTGCCAGCAGCTCGCACCTTCCCTTATCAGTAGCTTTCTTT.

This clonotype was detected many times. This chain's CDR3 is CASRDRGPLSYEQYF. CDR3 sequence (DNA): TGTGCCAGCAGGGACAGGGGGCCGCTCTCCTACGAGCAGTACTTC. The chain is built from TRBV6-1 and TRBJ2-7, with TRBD1 matching 11 bases. The ends lost 6 bases at V and 0 bases at J; junction bases unmatched: 4. This CDR3 region has 15 residues. CDR1 and CDR2 (germline): MNHNS, SASEGT.

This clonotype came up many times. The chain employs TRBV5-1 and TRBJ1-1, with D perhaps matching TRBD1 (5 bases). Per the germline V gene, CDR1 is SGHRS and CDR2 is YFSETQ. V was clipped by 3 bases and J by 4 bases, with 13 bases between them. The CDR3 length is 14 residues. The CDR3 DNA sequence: TGCGCCAGCAGCTGGGGCCATCTCGGCACTGAAGCTTTCTTT. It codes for CASSWGHLGTEAFF.

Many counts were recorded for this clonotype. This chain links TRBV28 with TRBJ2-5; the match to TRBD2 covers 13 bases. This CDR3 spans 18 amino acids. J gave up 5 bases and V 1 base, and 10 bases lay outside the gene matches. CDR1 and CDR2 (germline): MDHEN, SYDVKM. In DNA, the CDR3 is TGTGCCAGCAGTTTATTGTTGGTGACTAGCGGGAGGCAGGAGACCCAGTACTTC. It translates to CASSLLLVTSGRQETQYF.

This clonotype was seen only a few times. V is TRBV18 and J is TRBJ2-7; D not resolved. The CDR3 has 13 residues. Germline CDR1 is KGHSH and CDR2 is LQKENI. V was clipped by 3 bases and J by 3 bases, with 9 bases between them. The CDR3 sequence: CASSPEHYYEQYF. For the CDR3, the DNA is TGTGCCAGCTCACCGGAACACTACTACGAGCAGTACTTC.

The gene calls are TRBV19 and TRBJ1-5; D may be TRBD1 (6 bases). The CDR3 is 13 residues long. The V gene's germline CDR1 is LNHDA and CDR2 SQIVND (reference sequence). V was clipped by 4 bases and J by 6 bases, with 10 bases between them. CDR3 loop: CASSTGGLQPQHF. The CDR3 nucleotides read TGTGCCAGTAGTACCGGGGGGCTTCAGCCCCAGCATTTT. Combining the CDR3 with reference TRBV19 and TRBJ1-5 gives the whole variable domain DGGITQSPKYLFRKEGQNVTLSCEQNLNHDAMYWYRQDPGQGLRLIYYSQIVNDFQKGDIAEGYSVSREKKESFPLTVTSAQKNPTAFYLCASSTGGLQPQHFGDGTRLSIL.

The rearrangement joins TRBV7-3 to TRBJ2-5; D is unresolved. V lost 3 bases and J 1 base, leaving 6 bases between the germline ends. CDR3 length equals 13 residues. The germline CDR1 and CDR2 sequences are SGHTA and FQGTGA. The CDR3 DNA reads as TGTGCCAGCAGCTTCAGCTCCCAAGAGACCCAGTACTTC. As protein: CASSFSSQETQYF. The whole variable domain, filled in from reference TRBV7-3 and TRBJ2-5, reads GAGVSQTPSNKVTEKGKYVELRCDPISGHTALYWYRQSLGQGPEFLIYFQGTGAADDSGLPNDRFFAVRPEGSVSTLKIQRTERGDSAVYLCASSFSSQETQYFGPGTRLLVL.

In nucleotides, the CDR3 is TGCAGTGCTAGAGTCTCTGCCACCGGGGAGCTGTTTTTT. This sequence encodes CSARVSATGELFF. This sequence joins TRBV20-1 and TRBJ2-2; D remains unclear. The CDR3 loop spans 13 amino acids. The germline V gene encodes CDR1 DFQATT and CDR2 SNEGSKA (reference sequence). The germline V and J ends were trimmed by 1 base and 4 bases, with 7 bases remaining between them.

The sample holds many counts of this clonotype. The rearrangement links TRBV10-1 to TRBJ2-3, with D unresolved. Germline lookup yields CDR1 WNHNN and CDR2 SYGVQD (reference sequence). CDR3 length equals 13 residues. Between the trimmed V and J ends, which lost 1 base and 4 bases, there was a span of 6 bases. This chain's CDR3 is CASSELGADTQYF. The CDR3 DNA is TGCGCCAGCAGTGAGTTAGGCGCAGATACGCAGTATTTT.

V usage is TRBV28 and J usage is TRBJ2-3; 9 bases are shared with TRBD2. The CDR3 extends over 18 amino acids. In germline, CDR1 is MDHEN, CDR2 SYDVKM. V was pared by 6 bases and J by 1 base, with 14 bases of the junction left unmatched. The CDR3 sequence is CASSLVAPSSGGTDTQYF. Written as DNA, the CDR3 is TGTGCCAGCAGCCTAGTCGCCCCTTCTAGCGGGGGCACAGATACGCAGTATTTT. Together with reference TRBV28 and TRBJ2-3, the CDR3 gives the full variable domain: DVKVTQSSRYLVKRTGEKVFLECVQDMDHENMFWYRQDPGLGLRLIYFSYDVKMKEKGDIPEGYSVSREKKERFSLILESASTNQTSMYLCASSLVAPSSGGTDTQYFGPGTRLTVL.

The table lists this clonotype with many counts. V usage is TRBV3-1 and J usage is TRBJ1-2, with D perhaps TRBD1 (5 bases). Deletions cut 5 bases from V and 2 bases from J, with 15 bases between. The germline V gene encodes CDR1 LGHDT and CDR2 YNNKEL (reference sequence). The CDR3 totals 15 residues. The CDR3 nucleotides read TGTGCCAGCAGCGGACGGGACGAGGGCAACTATGGCTACACCTTC. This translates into CASSGRDEGNYGYTF.

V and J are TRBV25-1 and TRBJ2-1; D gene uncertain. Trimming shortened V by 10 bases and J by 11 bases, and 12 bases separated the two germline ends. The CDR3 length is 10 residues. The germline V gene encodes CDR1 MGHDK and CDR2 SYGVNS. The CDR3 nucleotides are TGTGCCACCCAGGATCAACAGCAGTTCTTC. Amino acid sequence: CATQDQQQFF.

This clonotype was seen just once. The CDR3 protein is CASSQLAGSTDTQYF. The DNA for the CDR3 is TGTGCCAGCTCACAACTAGCGGGTAGCACAGATACGCAGTATTTT. The chain recombines TRBV18 with TRBJ2-3, with 9 bases lining up with TRBD2. This CDR3 comprises 15 residues. The ends lost 4 bases at V and 0 bases at J; junction bases unmatched: 2. Per germline, CDR1 KGHSH and CDR2 LQKENI.

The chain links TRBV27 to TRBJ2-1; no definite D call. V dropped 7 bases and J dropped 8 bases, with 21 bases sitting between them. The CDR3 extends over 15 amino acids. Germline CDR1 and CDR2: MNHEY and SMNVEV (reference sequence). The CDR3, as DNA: TGTGCCAGCATCGCACGGGCCACACATGGGCATGAGCAGTTCTTC. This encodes CASIARATHGHEQFF.

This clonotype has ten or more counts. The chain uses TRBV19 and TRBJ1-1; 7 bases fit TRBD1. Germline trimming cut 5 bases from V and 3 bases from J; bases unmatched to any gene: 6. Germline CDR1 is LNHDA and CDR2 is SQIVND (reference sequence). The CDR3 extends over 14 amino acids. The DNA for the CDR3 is TGTGCCAGTAGTTACAGGGGCTCTCACACTGAAGCTTTCTTT. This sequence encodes CASSYRGSHTEAFF.

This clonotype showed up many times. The chain's CDR3 is CASSPDIFQNIQYF. The DNA for the CDR3 is TGTGCCAGCTCACCTGACATCTTCCAAAACATTCAGTACTTC. The genes are TRBV18 and TRBJ2-4; no definite D call. The V gene's germline CDR1 is KGHSH and CDR2 LQKENI. This CDR3 has 14 amino acids. Between the trimmed V and J ends, which lost 3 bases and 5 bases, there was a span of 11 bases.

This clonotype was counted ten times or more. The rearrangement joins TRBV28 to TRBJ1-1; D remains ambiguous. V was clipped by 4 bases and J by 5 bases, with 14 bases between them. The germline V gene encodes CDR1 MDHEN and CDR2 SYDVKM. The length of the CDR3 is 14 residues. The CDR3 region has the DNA TGTGCCAGCAGTTCGAGGGCCCTGGATACTGAAGCTTTCTTT. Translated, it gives CASSSRALDTEAFF.

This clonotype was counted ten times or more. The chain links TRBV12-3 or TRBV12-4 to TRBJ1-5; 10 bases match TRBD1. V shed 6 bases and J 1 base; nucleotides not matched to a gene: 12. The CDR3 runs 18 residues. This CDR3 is CASRKHDRGLTSNQPQHF. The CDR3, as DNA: TGTGCCAGCAGAAAACACGACAGGGGGCTTACGAGCAATCAGCCCCAGCATTTT.